Each of the 25 T cell receptor beta chains below was sequenced from the same sample in a study of PD-1 blockade in classical Hodgkin lymphoma. There was relapse after autologous stem cell transplantation in every patient, and there was variation in brentuximab vedotin exposure. Method: immunoSEQ multiplex PCR; TCRdb's copy keeps in-frame clones and lacks some. The sample has roughly 42,000 clones, approximately 70% seen once; the top ten hold approximately 3%. Sequencing used peripheral blood mononuclear cells (PBMCs), obtained at baseline. These receptor sequences come from a human donor with classical Hodgkin lymphoma.

V usage is TRBV19 and J usage is TRBJ1-4; no definite D call. CDR1 LNHDA and CDR2 SQIVND come from the germline V gene (reference sequence). This CDR3 is 15 amino acids long. V was cut by 5 bases and J by 3 bases, with 13 bases left in between. CDR3 DNA: TGTGCCAGTAGTCCCCGGGCTCAGGCTAATGAAAAACTGTTTTTT. It yields the protein CASSPRAQANEKLFF.

The V and J genes are TRBV29-1 and TRBJ2-7; 10 bases fit TRBD1. The ends lost 6 bases at V and 7 bases at J; junction bases unmatched: 6. CDR3 length equals 12 residues. CDR1 is SQVTM and CDR2 is ANQGSEA in the germline V gene. The CDR3 bases are TGCAGCGTCTGGACAGGGGGGAGGGAGCAGTACTTC. This translates into CSVWTGGREQYF.

The rearrangement uses TRBV7-9 and TRBJ2-1; no firm D call. V was cut by 5 bases and J by 5 bases, with 7 bases left in between. This CDR3 has 12 amino acids. Germline V CDR1 and CDR2: SEHNR, FQNEAQ (reference sequence). In DNA, the CDR3 is TGTGCCAGCAGCCGCCCCGACAATGAGCAGTTCTTC. Translating it yields CASSRPDNEQFF.

There are a few counts of this clone. The chain is built from TRBV4-1 and TRBJ2-1; D may match TRBD1 or TRBD2 (5 bases each). Trimming took 3 bases from V and 3 from J, leaving 12 bases between them. CDR1 is MGHRA and CDR2 is YSYEKL in the germline V gene. This CDR3 is built from 15 residues. The CDR3 is CASSQRGEGYNEQFF. For the CDR3, the DNA is TGCGCCAGCAGCCAGAGAGGGGAAGGCTACAATGAGCAGTTCTTC.

The J gene is TRBJ2-1, the V gene TRBV9; maybe TRBD1 (6 bases). V dropped 2 bases and J dropped 3 bases, with 12 bases sitting between them. This CDR3 has 15 amino acids. The V gene's germline CDR1 is SGDLS and CDR2 YYNGEE. The CDR3: CASSVTGTHYNEQFF. Here the CDR3 DNA reads TGTGCCAGCAGCGTCACCGGGACACACTACAATGAGCAGTTCTTC. Based on the CDR3 plus reference TRBV9 and TRBJ2-1, the full variable domain is DSGVTQTPKHLITATGQRVTLRCSPRSGDLSVYWYQQSLDQGLQFLIQYYNGEERAKGNILERFSAQQFPDLHSELNLSSLELGDSALYFCASSVTGTHYNEQFFGPGTRLTVL.

The chain carries TRBV7-9 and TRBJ1-2, with TRBD1 matching over 8 bases. The CDR3 contains 14 residues. J lost 7 bases, V lost 1 base, and 5 bases had no gene match. Germline CDR1 and CDR2: SEHNR and FQNEAQ (reference sequence). CDR3 loop: CASSLEDRASGYTF. For the CDR3, the DNA is TGTGCCAGCAGCTTAGAGGACAGGGCCTCTGGCTACACCTTC. The full variable domain, its missing parts supplied by reference TRBV7-9 and TRBJ1-2, is DTGVSQNPRHKITKRGQNVTFRCDPISEHNRLYWYRQTLGQGPEFLTYFQNEAQLEKSRLLSDRFSAERPKGSFSTLEIQRTEQGDSAMYLCASSLEDRASGYTFGSGTRLTVV.

This clone was found a few times. The chain recombines TRBV6-5 with TRBJ1-1, with TRBD1 identical over 7 bases. The germline V gene encodes CDR1 MNHEY and CDR2 SVGAGI. The CDR3 covers 13 residues. V lost 5 bases to trimming and J lost 5 bases; unmatched junction nucleotides: 5. The CDR3 DNA follows: TGTGCCAGCAGTGGCAGGGGGAGGACTGAAGCTTTCTTT. Translated, it gives CASSGRGRTEAFF.

The table lists this clone with a few counts. The gene calls are TRBV7-6 and TRBJ1-2; TRBD1 agrees at 9 bases. With V trimmed by 6 bases and J by 6 bases, 8 bases remained unmatched. There are 14 residues in the CDR3. Germline CDR1 and CDR2: SGHVS and FNYEAQ. The CDR3 is CASSFPGQGNGYTF. The CDR3 DNA is TGTGCCAGCAGTTTTCCGGGACAGGGTAATGGCTACACCTTC.

Only one count was recorded for this clone. V usage is TRBV4-2 and J usage is TRBJ2-2; no definite D call. The germline V gene has CDR1 LGHNA and CDR2 YNFKEQ. V dropped 0 bases and J dropped 2 bases, with 7 bases sitting between them. The CDR3 sequence is 15 residues long. The CDR3 sequence is CASSQERGNTGELFF. The CDR3 bases are TGTGCCAGCAGCCAAGAGCGAGGAAACACCGGGGAGCTGTTTTTT.

V gene TRBV25-1 combines with J gene TRBJ1-5, with D tentatively TRBD1 (5 bases). CDR1 and CDR2 (germline): MGHDK, SYGVNS. The V end was cut by 2 bases, the J end by 6 bases, with 17 bases between. This CDR3 comprises 16 residues. This CDR3 is CASSEAGGTRSQPQHF. The DNA of the CDR3 is TGTGCCAGCAGTGAAGCCGGGGGTACACGGAGTCAGCCCCAGCATTTT.

CDR3 protein: CASSTPGQGQETQYF. The CDR3 DNA is TGTGCCAGCAGCACTCCGGGACAGGGACAAGAGACCCAGTACTTC. The rearrangement links TRBV9 to TRBJ2-5, with 9 positions matching TRBD1. Germline V gives CDR1 SGDLS, CDR2 YYNGEE. After removal of 4 bases from V and 2 bases from J, the junction contained 6 bases not matched to a gene. CDR3 length: 15 residues.

The V and J genes are TRBV7-6 and TRBJ2-5; TRBD2 is a possible D gene (5 bases). Germline loops: CDR1 SGHVS, CDR2 FNYEAQ. The germline V and J ends were trimmed by 3 bases and 5 bases, with 16 bases remaining between them. The CDR3 loop spans 15 amino acids. The CDR3 is CASSFSEDWRETQYF. The DNA of the CDR3 is TGTGCCAGCAGCTTCTCCGAGGACTGGAGGGAGACCCAGTACTTC. Looking up the rest from reference TRBV7-6 and TRBJ2-5 gives the full variable domain: GAGVSQSPRYKVTKRGQDVALRCDPISGHVSLYWYRQALGQGPEFLTYFNYEAQQDKSGLPNDRFSAERPEGSISTLTIQRTEQRDSAMYRCASSFSEDWRETQYFGPGTRLLVL.

The CDR3 coding sequence is TGCAGCGTTTACAGTCTCAACCGAGGGGCCAACGTCCTGACTTTC. Encoded protein: CSVYSLNRGANVLTF. The chain is built from TRBV29-1 and TRBJ2-6; no definite D call. Trimming took 5 bases from V and 4 from J, leaving 15 bases between them. CDR3 length: 15 amino acids. Germline V CDR1 and CDR2: SQVTM, ANQGSEA.

The chain couples TRBV7-3 to TRBJ1-2; D remains ambiguous. The V and J ends lost 1 base and 1 base respectively, with 4 bases between them. Per germline, CDR1 SGHTA and CDR2 FQGTGA. This CDR3 has 13 residues. CDR3 protein: CASSLNVNYGYTF. CDR3 bases: TGTGCCAGCAGCTTAAACGTTAACTATGGCTACACCTTC.

The chain recombines TRBV7-8 with TRBJ1-5; TRBD1 is a possible D gene (5 bases). Trimming stripped 1 base from V and 3 bases from J, with 10 bases between. Germline assignment: CDR1 SGHVS and CDR2 FQNEAQ. The CDR3 has 15 residues. The CDR3 region is CASSLGWGSNQPQHF. The CDR3 DNA sequence: TGTGCCAGCAGCTTAGGTTGGGGGTCCAATCAGCCCCAGCATTTT.

V gene TRBV5-6 combines with J gene TRBJ1-1; D uncertain. Trimming shortened V by 2 bases and J by 13 bases, and 18 bases separated the two germline ends. The V gene's germline CDR1 is SGHDT and CDR2 YYEEEE. The CDR3 totals 13 residues. CDR3 sequence reads: CASSFRVEGDVFF. The DNA for the CDR3 is TGTGCCAGCAGCTTCCGGGTCGAGGGCGACGTTTTCTTT.

J is TRBJ2-2 and V is TRBV7-2; no clear D gene. The CDR3 extends over 14 amino acids. Germline CDR1 SGHTA, CDR2 FQGNSA. Between the trimmed V and J ends, which lost 0 bases and 6 bases, there was a span of 8 bases. Here the CDR3 reads CASSLASLSGELFF. The CDR3 DNA reads TGTGCCAGCAGCTTAGCGTCCCTTTCCGGGGAGCTGTTTTTT. Full variable domain (outside the CDR3, taken from reference TRBV7-2 and TRBJ2-2): GAGVSQSPSNKVTEKGKDVELRCDPISGHTALYWYRQSLGQGLEFLIYFQGNSAPDKSGLPSDRFSAERTGGSVSTLTIQRTQQEDSAVYLCASSLASLSGELFFGEGSRLTVL.

This clone has a handful of counts. The chain links TRBV9 to TRBJ2-1; 8 nucleotides agree with TRBD1. This CDR3 region has 14 residues. The V segment lost 3 bases and the J segment 6 bases; nucleotides outside the gene matches: 5. Germline V lookup: CDR1 SGDLS, CDR2 YYNGEE. CDR3 nucleotides: TGTGCCAGCAGCGATCGACAGGGGAGCAATGAGCAGTTCTTC. Protein product: CASSDRQGSNEQFF.

V usage is TRBV18 and J usage is TRBJ1-3, with a possible D match to TRBD1 (6 bases). This CDR3 comprises 13 residues. The V and J ends lost 10 bases and 4 bases respectively, with 14 bases between them. CDR1 KGHSH and CDR2 LQKENI come from the germline V gene. Here the CDR3 reads CATTTGTGNTIYF. The CDR3 DNA reads TGTGCCACGACTACAGGGACAGGAAACACCATATATTTT.

This clone was counted only a few times. The chain couples TRBV7-9 to TRBJ2-5; TRBD2 matches at 11 bases. The length of the CDR3 is 14 residues. Germline CDR1 and CDR2: SEHNR and FQNEAQ (reference sequence). V dropped 6 bases and J dropped 2; count of bases not matched to a gene: 2. CDR3 residues: CASRTSGEQETQYF. CDR3 bases: TGTGCCAGCAGGACTAGCGGGGAACAAGAGACCCAGTACTTC.

The chain joins TRBV30 to TRBJ2-5; TRBD2 matches at 12 bases. With V trimmed by 5 bases and J by 5 bases, 12 bases remained unmatched. In germline, CDR1 is GTSNPN, CDR2 SVGIG (reference sequence). This CDR3 has 16 residues. The CDR3 DNA reads TGTGCCTGGCGACCGACTAGCGGGAGATCCTGGGAGACCCAGTACTTC. Protein sequence: CAWRPTSGRSWETQYF. The full variable domain, in which reference TRBV30 and TRBJ2-5 provide the parts outside the CDR3, is SQTIHQWPATLVQPVGSPLSLECTVEGTSNPNLYWYRQAAGRGLQLLFYSVGIGQISSEVPQNLSASRPQDRQFILSSKKLLLSDSGFYLCAWRPTSGRSWETQYFGPGTRLLVL.

V and J are TRBV7-2 and TRBJ2-1; 14 positions agree with TRBD2. There are 15 residues in the CDR3. Germline CDR1 and CDR2: SGHTA and FQGNSA. Unmatched junction bases numbered 8, after V lost 5 bases and J lost 11 bases. The CDR3 DNA reads TGTGCCAGCAGCCCTCCGGGACTAGCGGGAGAGAAGCAGTTCTTC. Protein sequence: CASSPPGLAGEKQFF.

The gene calls are TRBV16 and TRBJ1-4, with a weak D call TRBD1 (5 bases). The CDR3 totals 14 residues. CDR1 is KGHSY and CDR2 is FQNENV in the germline V gene. V was cut by 2 bases and J by 8 bases, with 12 bases left in between. CDR3 nucleotides: TGTGCCAGCAGCCAAGGGCCCGGGGACGAAAAACTGTTTTTT. Its protein is CASSQGPGDEKLFF.

This chain connects TRBV6-1 to TRBJ2-1; possible D gene TRBD2, 5 bases. CDR1 MNHNS and CDR2 SASEGT come from the germline V gene. V was trimmed by 2 bases and J by 12 bases, leaving 11 bases between them. This CDR3 is built from 12 residues. The CDR3: CASSEFESGQFF. CDR3 in DNA: TGTGCCAGCAGTGAATTCGAAAGCGGGCAGTTCTTC.

This clone was detected only a few times. The chain has TRBV9 and TRBJ1-1, with D possibly matching TRBD1 (5 bases). The ends were cut back, 4 bases at V and 0 bases at J, with 19 bases in the middle. The length of the CDR3 is 17 residues. Germline CDR1 and CDR2: SGDLS and YYNGEE. The CDR3 DNA reads TGTGCCAGCAGCCCAGCTTGGGGGTTAGAACTGAACACTGAAGCTTTCTTT. Translation gives CASSPAWGLELNTEAFF.